The 17 T cell receptor beta chains below all came from one sample that was sequenced in a study of blood T cell repertoires in COVID-19. Sequencing used immunoSEQ multiplex PCR; TCRdb keeps in-frame clones, though not all of them. The sample records 180,000 or so clones, approximately 88% being singletons. The sample comprised PBMCs or T cells enriched from blood (not recorded which). The receptor set was obtained from an older woman who had recovered from COVID-19.

The V gene is TRBV7-9, the J gene TRBJ2-5, with 9 bases fitting TRBD1. V shed 0 bases and J 6 bases; nucleotides not matched to a gene: 14. This CDR3 has 18 amino acids. CDR1 is SEHNR, CDR2 FQNEAQ, per germline (reference sequence). The CDR3 DNA sequence: TGTGCCAGCAGCTTAGCTAGGGGACAGGGAACCAGCGACCAGACCCAGTACTTC. Its translation is CASSLARGQGTSDQTQYF.

V and J are TRBV11-2 and TRBJ1-2, with D maybe TRBD1 (5 bases). Trimming left V 4 bases short and J 3 bases short, with 15 bases between. The CDR3 loop spans 15 amino acids. Germline assignment: CDR1 SGHAT and CDR2 FQNNGV. This CDR3 reads CASSSVFSGDYGYTF. CDR3 DNA sequence: TGTGCCAGCAGCTCCGTGTTCTCGGGGGACTATGGCTACACCTTC.

The genes are TRBV2 and TRBJ1-4; D ambiguous. The CDR3 extends over 13 amino acids. The germline V gene encodes CDR1 SNHLY and CDR2 FYNNEI. The V and J ends lost 4 bases and 5 bases respectively, with 8 bases between them. The CDR3 loop is CASSVFGNEKLFF. The CDR3 DNA reads as TGTGCCAGCAGTGTTTTCGGGAATGAAAAACTGTTTTTT.

The chain employs TRBV2 and TRBJ1-2; D perhaps matches TRBD1 (5 bases). The CDR3 runs 14 residues. V was clipped by 2 bases and J by 1 base, with 8 bases between them. CDR1 and CDR2 (germline): SNHLY, FYNNEI. In DNA, the CDR3 is TGTGCCAGCAGTGAATTGACAGATAACTATGGCTACACCTTC. It is translated as CASSELTDNYGYTF.

This clone was picked up one time. Other nucleotide sequences from this sample produce the same CDR3. The gene calls are TRBV27 and TRBJ1-1, with a weak D call TRBD1 (5 bases). Trimming stripped 6 bases from V and 4 bases from J, with 18 bases between. The CDR3 spans 15 residues. The germline gives CDR1 MNHEY, CDR2 SMNVEV (reference sequence). The CDR3 nucleotides read TGTGCCAGCAGCTTGTCAGGGAGGGTTCGCACTGAAGCTTTCTTT. Translating it yields CASSLSGRVRTEAFF.

The V gene is TRBV10-3, the J gene TRBJ1-1; TRBD1 matches at 7 bases. This CDR3 spans 14 amino acids. CDR1 is ENHRY, CDR2 SYGVKD, per germline. The J segment lost 4 bases and the V segment lost 2 bases, leaving 4 bases of the junction unmatched. DNA of the CDR3: TGTGCCATCAGTGAGATAGAGGGGGCCACTGAAGCTTTCTTT. It is translated as CAISEIEGATEAFF.

The V call is TRBV28, the J call TRBJ2-5; 15 bases match TRBD2. The CDR3 covers 19 residues. Germline CDR1 and CDR2: MDHEN and SYDVKM. The junction had 14 bases not matched to a gene; V was cut back by 2 bases and J by 7 bases. In nucleotides, the CDR3 is TGTGCCAGCAGTTTACGAGGACTAGCGGGGGGGCCATCGGTGGGGACCCAGTACTTC. Its protein is CASSLRGLAGGPSVGTQYF.

This clone was counted only a few times. The rearrangement joins TRBV21-1 to TRBJ1-6; TRBD1 is the table's D call and was not checked against the DNA. TRBV21-1 is assigned pseudogene status. The CDR3 loop spans 13 amino acids. The CDR3 reads CASSKEGHAPLHF. CDR3 coding DNA: TGTGCCAGCAGCAAGGAAGGACACGCACCCCTCCACTTT.

In its sample, this clone was seen once. The chain carries TRBV5-8 and TRBJ2-1; no clear D gene. Trimming took 1 base from V and 0 from J, leaving 5 bases between them. CDR1 SGHTS and CDR2 YDEGEE come from the germline V gene. The CDR3 has 14 amino acids. The CDR3, as DNA: TGTGCCAGCAGCTTGAGCCACTCCTACAATGAGCAGTTCTTC. Protein sequence: CASSLSHSYNEQFF.

This clone was observed once. The chain combines TRBV19 with TRBJ1-5; a weak D match, TRBD1 (5 bases). CDR3 length equals 14 residues. Between the trimmed V and J ends, which lost 0 bases and 7 bases, there was a span of 10 bases. The germline gives CDR1 LNHDA, CDR2 SQIVND (reference sequence). CDR3 DNA: TGTGCCAGTAGTATAGACAGGGCAGAGCAGCCCCAGCATTTT. Its translation is CASSIDRAEQPQHF.

About this clone itself: The sample contains more than one DNA sequence encoding this CDR3. The CDR3 here is CASSQTSGETQYF. As DNA, the CDR3 is TGTGCCAGCAGCCAAACGTCGGGAGAGACCCAGTACTTC. The chain employs TRBV3-1 (or the pseudogene TRBV3-2) and TRBJ2-5; D unclear. Germline-derived CDR1 and CDR2 are LGHDT and YNNKEL (reference sequence). The CDR3 totals 13 residues. The V end was cut by 2 bases, the J end by 4 bases, with 8 bases between.

This clone was recorded a few times. This chain connects TRBV6-1 to TRBJ1-4; the D gene is possibly TRBD1 (6 bases). This CDR3 spans 15 amino acids. Trimming took 2 bases from V and 8 from J, leaving 15 bases between them. The germline V gene has CDR1 MNHNS and CDR2 SASEGT. The CDR3 nucleotides read TGTGCCAGCAGTGAATTTGGGGGCGCCAAGGAAAAACTGTTTTTT. Protein product: CASSEFGGAKEKLFF.

This rearrangement joins TRBV28 to TRBJ1-6; possible D gene TRBD1, 5 bases. CDR3 length: 15 residues. CDR1 is MDHEN and CDR2 is SYDVKM in the germline V gene. Trimming took 4 bases from V and 10 from J, leaving 17 bases between them. The CDR3 protein is CASSSDTGRQSPLHF. CDR3 in DNA: TGTGCCAGCAGTTCGGATACAGGAAGGCAGTCACCCCTCCACTTT.

This clone appeared a single time. The chain links TRBV5-4 to TRBJ2-7; D may be TRBD2 (6 bases). CDR1 SGHNT and CDR2 YYREEE come from the germline V gene (reference sequence). CDR3 length equals 16 residues. V was cut by 4 bases and J by 4 bases, with 21 bases left in between. The CDR3, as DNA: TGTGCCAGCAGCAGGGACGGGAGTGGTAGCCCTTACGAGCAGTACTTC. This codes for CASSRDGSGSPYEQYF.

The rearrangement links TRBV12-3 or TRBV12-4 to TRBJ1-1; D is unresolved. CDR3 length: 11 amino acids. Trimming took off 6 bases at V and 6 bases at J, with 8 bases between the two ends. The CDR3 DNA is TGTGCCAGCAGCTCAGTCGCTGAAGCTTTCTTT. As protein: CASSSVAEAFF.

The V and J genes are TRBV9 and TRBJ1-3; possible D gene TRBD1, 6 bases. CDR1 is SGDLS, CDR2 YYNGEE, per germline. This CDR3 spans 16 amino acids. V shed 0 bases and J shed 0 bases, with 10 bases lying between them. The chain's CDR3 is CASSVGGGASGNTIYF. CDR3 bases: TGTGCCAGCAGCGTAGGAGGGGGAGCCTCTGGAAACACCATATATTTT.

This chain joins TRBV18 and TRBJ1-4; 9 bases agree with TRBD1. J gave up 6 bases and V 3 bases, and 8 bases lay outside the gene matches. Germline V gene sequence: CDR1 KGHSH, CDR2 LQKENI. This CDR3 is 16 amino acids long. The CDR3 region has the DNA TGTGCCAGCTCACCTACCACAGGGGGCAAGGATGAAAAACTGTTTTTT. This sequence encodes CASSPTTGGKDEKLFF.